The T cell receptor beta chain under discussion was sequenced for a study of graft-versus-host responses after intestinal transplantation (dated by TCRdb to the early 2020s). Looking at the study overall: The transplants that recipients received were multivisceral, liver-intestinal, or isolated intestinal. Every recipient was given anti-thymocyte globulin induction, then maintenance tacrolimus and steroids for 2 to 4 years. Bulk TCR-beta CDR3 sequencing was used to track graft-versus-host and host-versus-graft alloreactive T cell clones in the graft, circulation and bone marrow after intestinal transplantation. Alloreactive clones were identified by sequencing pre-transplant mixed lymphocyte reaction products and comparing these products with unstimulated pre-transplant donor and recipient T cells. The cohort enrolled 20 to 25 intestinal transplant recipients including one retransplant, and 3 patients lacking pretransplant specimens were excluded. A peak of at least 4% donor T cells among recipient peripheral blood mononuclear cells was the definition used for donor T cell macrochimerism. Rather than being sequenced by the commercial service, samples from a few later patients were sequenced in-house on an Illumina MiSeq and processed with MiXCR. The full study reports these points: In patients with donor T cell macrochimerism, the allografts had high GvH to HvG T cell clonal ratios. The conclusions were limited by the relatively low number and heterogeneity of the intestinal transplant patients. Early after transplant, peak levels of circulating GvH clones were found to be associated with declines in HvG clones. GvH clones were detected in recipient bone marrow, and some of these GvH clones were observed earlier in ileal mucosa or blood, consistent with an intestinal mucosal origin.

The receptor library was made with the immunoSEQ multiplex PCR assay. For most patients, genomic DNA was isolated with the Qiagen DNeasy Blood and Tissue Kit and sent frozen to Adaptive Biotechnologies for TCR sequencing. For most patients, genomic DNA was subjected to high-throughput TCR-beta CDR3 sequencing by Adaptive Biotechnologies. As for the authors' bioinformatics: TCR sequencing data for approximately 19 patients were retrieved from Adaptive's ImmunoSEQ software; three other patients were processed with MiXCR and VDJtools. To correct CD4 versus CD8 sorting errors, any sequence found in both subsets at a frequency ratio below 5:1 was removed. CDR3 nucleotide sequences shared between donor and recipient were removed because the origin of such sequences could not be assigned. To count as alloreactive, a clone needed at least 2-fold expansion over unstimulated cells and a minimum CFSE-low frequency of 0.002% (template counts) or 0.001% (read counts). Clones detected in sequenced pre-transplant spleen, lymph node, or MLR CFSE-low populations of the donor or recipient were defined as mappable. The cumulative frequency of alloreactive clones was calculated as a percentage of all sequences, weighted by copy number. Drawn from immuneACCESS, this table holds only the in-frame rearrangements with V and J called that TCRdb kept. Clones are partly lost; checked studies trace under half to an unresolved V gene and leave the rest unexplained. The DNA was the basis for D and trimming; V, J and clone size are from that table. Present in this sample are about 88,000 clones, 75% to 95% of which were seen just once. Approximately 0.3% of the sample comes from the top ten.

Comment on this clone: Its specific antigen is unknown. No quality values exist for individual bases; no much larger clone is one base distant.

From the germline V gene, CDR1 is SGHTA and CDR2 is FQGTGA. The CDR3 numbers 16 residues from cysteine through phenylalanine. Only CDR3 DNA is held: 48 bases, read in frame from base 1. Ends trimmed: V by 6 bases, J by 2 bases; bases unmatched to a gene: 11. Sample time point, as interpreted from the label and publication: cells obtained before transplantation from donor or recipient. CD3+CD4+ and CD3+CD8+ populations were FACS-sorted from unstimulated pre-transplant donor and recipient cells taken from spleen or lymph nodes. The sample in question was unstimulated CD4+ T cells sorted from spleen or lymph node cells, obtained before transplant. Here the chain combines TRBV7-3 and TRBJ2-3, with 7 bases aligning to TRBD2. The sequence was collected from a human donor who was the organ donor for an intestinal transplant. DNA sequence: TGTGCCAGCAGTCGATTCTCTAGCGGTAACACAGATACGCAGTATTTT. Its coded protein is CASSRFSSGNTDTQYF.